This T cell receptor (beta chain) originates from a study of blood T cells in healthy people across ages. This CDR3 contains 12 residues. Germline CDR1 is SGHVS and CDR2 is FQNEAQ. This clonotype has only a few counts. The junction departs from the called germline gene at one end, perhaps through a read error. For the second PCR, which ran for about 6 to 11 cycles, a sample-barcoded 5' primer and a J-beta primer mix were used. MiXCR, run by TCRdb on the 5' RACE reads, gives a single entry per CDR3 protein. The sample holds 1.5 million to 2 million distinct CDR3 sequences, roughly two fifths seen once.

The TCR originated in a human donor in good health. The specimen was blood. This sequence joins TRBV7-8 and TRBJ2-6, with D perhaps matching TRBD1 (6 bases). The CDR3 here is CAAQLGANVRTF. The DNA of the CDR3 is TGTGCCGCGCAGTTGGGGGCCAACGTCCGGACTTTC.